Below, 17 T cell receptor beta chains from the same sample are listed, as sequenced in a study of T cell responses to AZD1222 COVID-19 vaccine. Using immunoSEQ multiplex PCR, the repertoire was profiled, and TCRdb retains in-frame clones only, with some absent. This table has about 150,000 clones, roughly 92% appearing once. The sample was peripheral blood, taken on day 0 of AZD1222 vaccination. All receptors come from an adult in good health.

This clone was counted once. The chain uses TRBV4-2 and TRBJ2-3; 14 positions match TRBD2. Germline V lookup: CDR1 LGHNA, CDR2 YNFKEQ. The V gene end was trimmed by 4 bases and the J gene end by 0 bases; junction bases not matched to a gene: 12. The length of the CDR3 is 20 residues. The CDR3, as DNA: TGTGCCAGCAGCCTACCGACTAGCGGGAGGGTTTTAGTTAGCACAGATACGCAGTATTTT. It is translated as CASSLPTSGRVLVSTDTQYF.

The genes are TRBV7-9 and TRBJ1-2; no firm D call. V lost 1 base, J lost 4 bases, and 4 bases lay in between. Germline V gives CDR1 SEHNR, CDR2 FQNEAQ (reference sequence). The CDR3 loop spans 12 amino acids. The CDR3 spells CASSLVLYGYTF. In DNA, the CDR3 is TGTGCCAGCAGCTTAGTTCTCTATGGCTACACCTTC. The variable domain in full, completed from reference TRBV7-9 and TRBJ1-2, reads DTGVSQNPRHKITKRGQNVTFRCDPISEHNRLYWYRQTLGQGPEFLTYFQNEAQLEKSRLLSDRFSAERPKGSFSTLEIQRTEQGDSAMYLCASSLVLYGYTFGSGTRLTVV.

The chain links TRBV28 to TRBJ2-3; TRBD2 matches at 14 bases. With V trimmed by 6 bases and J by 1 base, 12 bases remained unmatched. This CDR3 is built from 19 residues. The germline V gene has CDR1 MDHEN and CDR2 SYDVKM. Here the CDR3 DNA reads TGTGCCAGCAGGGGGGCGGGGGGACTAGCGGGAGTTGGCACAGATACGCAGTATTTT. Encoded protein: CASRGAGGLAGVGTDTQYF.

V is TRBV6-5 and J is TRBJ2-7, with 9 bases aligning to TRBD1. This CDR3 region has 14 residues. Germline CDR1 MNHEY, CDR2 SVGAGI. V lost 3 bases and J lost 4; bases outside the gene matches: 4. CDR3 residues: CASSYGTGLYEQYF. Here the CDR3 DNA reads TGTGCCAGCAGTTATGGGACAGGGTTGTACGAGCAGTACTTC.

The chain couples TRBV6-1 to TRBJ2-1; 10 nucleotides line up with TRBD2. V gave up 3 bases and J gave up 0 bases; unmatched junction bases: 8. Germline values: CDR1 MNHNS, CDR2 SASEGT. The CDR3 is 18 amino acids. This CDR3 reads CASSDPGLAASSYNEQFF. CDR3 nucleotide sequence: TGTGCCAGCAGTGACCCCGGACTAGCGGCCTCCTCCTACAATGAGCAGTTCTTC.

This clone was seen only once. The chain joins TRBV10-2 to TRBJ1-2; TRBD1 agrees at 7 bases. Looked up from germline, CDR1 is WSHSY and CDR2 is SAAADI. The CDR3 is 14 amino acids. Germline trimming cut 4 bases from V and 3 bases from J; bases unmatched to any gene: 5. This CDR3 is CASSVSGGYYGYTF. CDR3 sequence (DNA): TGCGCCAGCAGTGTTTCAGGGGGTTACTATGGCTACACCTTC.

CDR3 coding DNA: TGCGCCAGCAGCTGGGACCTGAACACTGAAGCTTTCTTT. Protein: CASSWDLNTEAFF. The chain joins TRBV5-1 to TRBJ1-1, with TRBD1 as a possible D gene (5 bases). The CDR3 is 13 amino acids. Germline V gene lookup returns CDR1 SGHRS and CDR2 YFSETQ. The V end was cut by 3 bases, the J end by 0 bases, with 6 bases between.

This chain uses TRBV5-1 with TRBJ2-7; no firm D call. The CDR3 is 13 residues long. Germline loops: CDR1 SGHRS, CDR2 YFSETQ. The V end lost 0 bases, the J end lost 3 bases, and 7 bases lay between the germline ends. CDR3 region: CASSLGAGYEQYF. CDR3 bases: TGCGCCAGCAGCTTGGGGGCAGGCTACGAGCAGTACTTC.

The V call is TRBV19, the J call TRBJ2-1; TRBD2 matches at 12 bases. CDR3 size: 18 residues. V shed 6 bases, J shed 0 bases, and the junction held 9 bases outside the gene matches. The germline V gene has CDR1 LNHDA and CDR2 SQIVND (reference sequence). The CDR3, as DNA: TGTGCCAGTAGCCATCTAGCGGGAGGGTCGAGCTCCTACAATGAGCAGTTCTTC. Protein sequence: CASSHLAGGSSSYNEQFF.

The V call is TRBV5-4, the J call TRBJ2-2; D is possibly TRBD2 (5 bases). V was shortened by 2 bases and J by 3 bases, with 8 bases between the two germline ends. There are 14 residues in the CDR3. Germline loops: CDR1 SGHNT, CDR2 YYREEE (reference sequence). The CDR3 loop is CASSLRGYTGELFF. In DNA form, the CDR3 reads TGTGCCAGCAGCTTACGCGGGTACACCGGGGAGCTGTTTTTT.

V is TRBV19 and J is TRBJ1-2; D ambiguous. V was shortened by 4 bases and J by 8 bases, with 11 bases between the two germline ends. Germline V gene sequence: CDR1 LNHDA, CDR2 SQIVND (reference sequence). The CDR3 runs to 12 residues. Here the CDR3 DNA reads TGTGCCAGTAGTAATAGTCAATGGGGCTACACCTTC. It translates to CASSNSQWGYTF.

This chain connects TRBV19 to TRBJ2-2, with D tentatively TRBD2 (6 bases). V dropped 3 bases and J dropped 7 bases, with 15 bases sitting between them. CDR3 length: 15 residues. CDR1 and CDR2 (germline): LNHDA, SQIVND (reference sequence). The CDR3 loop reads CASSMDRELGGELFF. For the CDR3, the DNA is TGTGCCAGTAGTATGGACCGGGAGCTTGGCGGGGAGCTGTTTTTT.

The V call is TRBV21-1, the J call TRBJ1-2; TRBD1 is the table's D call, not checked against the DNA. TRBV21-1 is a pseudogene. This CDR3 is built from 18 residues. The CDR3 DNA follows: TGTGCCAGCAGCAAAGAAGTAAGAGACAGGGAGAAGTACTATGGCTACACCTTC. Translated, it gives CASSKEVRDREKYYGYTF.

The chain recombines TRBV5-1 with TRBJ2-7, with D possibly matching TRBD1 (6 bases). The CDR3 is 14 amino acids. V was trimmed by 1 base and J by 1 base, leaving 9 bases between them. CDR1 is SGHRS and CDR2 is YFSETQ in the germline V gene. As DNA, the CDR3 is TGCGCCAGCAGCTTGTCTGGGACATCCTACGAGCAGTACTTC. Translation: CASSLSGTSYEQYF.

This clone was observed a few times. V is TRBV5-1 and J is TRBJ2-2; no reliable D call. Germline V gene sequence: CDR1 SGHRS, CDR2 YFSETQ. Between the trimmed V and J ends, which lost 2 bases and 4 bases, there was a span of 9 bases. CDR3 length: 14 amino acids. This CDR3 is CASSFGPATGELFF. The DNA of the CDR3 is TGCGCCAGCAGCTTTGGGCCAGCCACCGGGGAGCTGTTTTTT.

V usage is TRBV6-1 and J usage is TRBJ1-5; 7 bases map to TRBD1. CDR3 length: 16 amino acids. V dropped 4 bases and J dropped 0; count of bases not matched to a gene: 6. Germline V gene data show CDR1 as MNHNS and CDR2 as SASEGT. The CDR3 here is CASSGLQGYSNQPQHF. CDR3 nucleotides: TGTGCCAGCAGTGGGTTACAGGGGTATAGCAATCAGCCCCAGCATTTT.

This chain connects TRBV5-1 to TRBJ1-1; perhaps TRBD1 as D (5 bases). This CDR3 spans 13 amino acids. Deletions cut 3 bases from V and 2 bases from J, with 8 bases between. Germline loops: CDR1 SGHRS, CDR2 YFSETQ. CDR3 DNA sequence: TGCGCCAGCAGCTCCCAGGGTAACACTGAAGCTTTCTTT. The encoded protein is CASSSQGNTEAFF.